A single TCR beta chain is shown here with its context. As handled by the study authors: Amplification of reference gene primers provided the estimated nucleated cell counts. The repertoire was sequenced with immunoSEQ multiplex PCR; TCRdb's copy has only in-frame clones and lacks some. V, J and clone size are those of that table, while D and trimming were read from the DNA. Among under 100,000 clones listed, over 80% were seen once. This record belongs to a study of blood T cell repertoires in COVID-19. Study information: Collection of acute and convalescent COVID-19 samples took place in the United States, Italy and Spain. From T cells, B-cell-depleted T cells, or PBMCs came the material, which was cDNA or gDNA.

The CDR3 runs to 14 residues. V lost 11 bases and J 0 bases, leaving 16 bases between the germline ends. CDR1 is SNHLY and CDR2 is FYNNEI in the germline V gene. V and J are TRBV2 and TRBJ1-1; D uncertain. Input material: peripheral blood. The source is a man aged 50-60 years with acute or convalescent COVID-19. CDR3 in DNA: TGTGCCCGCCGGCCTCCCGGGATGAACACTGAAGCTTTCTTT. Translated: CARRPPGMNTEAFF. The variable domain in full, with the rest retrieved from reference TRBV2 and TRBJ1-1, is EPEVTQTPSHQVTQMGQEVILRCVPISNHLYFYWYRQILGQKVEFLVSFYNNEISEKSEIFDDQFSVERPDGSNFTLKIRSTKLEDSAMYFCARRPPGMNTEAFFGQGTRLTVV.